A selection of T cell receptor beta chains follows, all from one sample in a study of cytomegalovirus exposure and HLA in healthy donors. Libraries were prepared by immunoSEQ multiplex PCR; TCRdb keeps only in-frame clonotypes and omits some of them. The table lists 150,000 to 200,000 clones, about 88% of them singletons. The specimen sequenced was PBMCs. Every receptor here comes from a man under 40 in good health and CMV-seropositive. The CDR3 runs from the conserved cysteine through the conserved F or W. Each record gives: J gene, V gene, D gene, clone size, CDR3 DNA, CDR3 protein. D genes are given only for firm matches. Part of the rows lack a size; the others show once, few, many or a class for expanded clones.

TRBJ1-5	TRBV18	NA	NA	TGTGCCAGCTCACCGAACGGGTTGAATCAGCCCCAGCATTTT	CASSPNGLNQPQHF
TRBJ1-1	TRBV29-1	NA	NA	TGCAGCGTTGGTAGAGGGAACACTGAAGCTTTCTTT	CSVGRGNTEAFF
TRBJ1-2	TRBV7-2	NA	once	TGTGCCAGCAGCGAACGGACAGCTACTAACTATGGCTACACCTTC	CASSERTATNYGYTF
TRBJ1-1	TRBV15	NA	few	TGTGCCACCAGCAGCATCAGACGAGAGGGCACTGAAGCTTTCTTT	CATSSIRREGTEAFF
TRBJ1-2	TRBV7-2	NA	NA	TGTGCCAGCAGCTTAGCCCCGACAGTTAACTATGGCTACACCTTC	CASSLAPTVNYGYTF
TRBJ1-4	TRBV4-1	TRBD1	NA	TGCGCCAGCAGCCAAGATCATTCCCAAAAACGGGACAGGGGAACCGGGGTCAAGAAACTGTTTTTT	CASSQDHSQKRDRGTGVKKLFF
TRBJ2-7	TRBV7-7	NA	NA	TGTGCTAGCAGCTTAGAACACGGGTCATCTTACGAGCAGTACTTC	CASSLEHGSSYEQYF
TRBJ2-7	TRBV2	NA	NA	TGTGCCAGCAGTGAAAACGATCCAGGAAGTCTGGGGAGGCAGTACTTC	CASSENDPGSLGRQYF
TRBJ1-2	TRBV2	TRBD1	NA	TGTGCCAGCAGCGGACAGGGGCTGGCTGGCTACACCTTC	CASSGQGLAGYTF
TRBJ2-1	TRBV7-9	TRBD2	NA	TGTGCCAGCAGCCGGAGGGACTACCACAATGAGCAGTTCTTC	CASSRRDYHNEQFF
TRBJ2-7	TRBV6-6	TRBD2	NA	TGTGCCAGCAGTTTTAAGGCGGGAGCCGCCTACGAGCAGTACTTC	CASSFKAGAAYEQYF
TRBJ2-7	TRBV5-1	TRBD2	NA	TGCGCCAGCAGCTTGTCAGCGGGAGCAAGGGAGCAGTACTTC	CASSLSAGAREQYF
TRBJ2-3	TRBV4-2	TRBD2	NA	TGTGCCAGCAGCCAGCGGACTAGCGGGAGTTTAACAGATACGCAGTATTTT	CASSQRTSGSLTDTQYF
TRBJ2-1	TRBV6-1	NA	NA	TGTGCCAGCAGTCGGAGGGCCGGCTCCTACAATGAGCAGTTCTTC	CASSRRAGSYNEQFF
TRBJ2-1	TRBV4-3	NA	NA	TGCGCCAGCAGCCAAGAAGCTATGCAGCGGCTATCAGACAATGAGCAGTTCTTC	CASSQEAMQRLSDNEQFF
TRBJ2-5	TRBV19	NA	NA	TGTGCCAGGGAGACGGACGGGACTTTGTACTTC	CARETDGTLYF
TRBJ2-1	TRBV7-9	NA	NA	TGTGCCAGCAGTTCGGACCGGGACACGCTCCATTGGGAGCAGTTCTTC	CASSSDRDTLHWEQFF
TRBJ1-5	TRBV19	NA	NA	TGTGCCAGTAGTATAGACAGGGATCAGCCCCAGCATTTT	CASSIDRDQPQHF
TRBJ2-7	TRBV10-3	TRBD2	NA	TGTGCCATCAGTGAGTCGAGACTAGCGATCGAGCAGTACTTC	CAISESRLAIEQYF
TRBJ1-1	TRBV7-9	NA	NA	TGTTCCAGCAGCTCCCTCAACACTGAAGCTTTCTTT	CSSSSLNTEAFF
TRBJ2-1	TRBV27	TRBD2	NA	TGTGCCAGCATGCCTTTGGGACTAGCGTACAATGAGCAGTTCTTC	CASMPLGLAYNEQFF
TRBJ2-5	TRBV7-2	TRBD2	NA	TGTGCCAGCAGGGCACTAGCGGGAGTGGGTGAGACCCAGTACTTC	CASRALAGVGETQYF
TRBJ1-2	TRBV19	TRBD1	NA	TGTGCCAGCCGGGACAGGGATCAGGGCTACACCTTC	CASRDRDQGYTF
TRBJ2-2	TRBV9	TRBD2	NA	TGTGCCAGCAGGGCGGGAGTGGGGACCGGGGAGCTGTTTTTT	CASRAGVGTGELFF
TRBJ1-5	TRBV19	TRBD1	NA	TGTGCCAGTAGCCGACTTATGGGACAGGGTGATCAGCCCCAGCATTTT	CASSRLMGQGDQPQHF
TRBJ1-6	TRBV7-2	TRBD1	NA	TGTGCCAGCAGCCCTACAGGGGGCTATAATTCACCCCTCCACTTT	CASSPTGGYNSPLHF
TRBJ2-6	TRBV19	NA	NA	TGTGCCAGTAGTATGGGGGCGGCTGGGGCCAACGTCCTGACTTTC	CASSMGAAGANVLTF